The source of this TCR beta chain is a study of cytomegalovirus exposure and HLA in healthy donors. About the research overall: Tens of millions of unique TCRs from HLA-typed donors made up an early data release. Study results and caveats: TCR beta V- and J-gene trimming, according to a later analysis, was linked to a missense DCLRE1C variant. In a later analysis, most CMV-associated TCR beta chains appeared HLA-restricted. Altogether, about 160 TCR beta chains were recorded as cytomegalovirus-associated.

Vbeta (60) and Jbeta (13) primers were used in the PCR. Here immunoSEQ multiplex PCR was the method, and the copy in TCRdb shows in-frame clones only, minus some. The repertoire holds roughly 230,000 clones, with around 90% as singletons. About this clone: Its antigen remains unidentified.

The CDR3 is made up of 15 amino acids. Per the germline V gene, CDR1 is MNHNY and CDR2 is SVGAGI (reference sequence). V was shortened by 1 base and J by 0 bases, with 4 bases between the two germline ends. The sequence derives from a girl between 2 and 10 years old in good health and CMV-seronegative. Sequenced material: PBMCs. The chain combines TRBV6-6 with TRBJ2-6; D not certain. The CDR3 here is CASSYLASGANVLTF. CDR3 in DNA: TGTGCCAGCAGTTACTTAGCCTCTGGGGCCAACGTCCTGACTTTC.